The clone carrying this T cell receptor beta chain was seen many times. Its antigen is still unknown. The record originates from a study of T cells in Graves' hyperthyroidism and ophthalmopathy. Whole-study findings and limits: Ophthalmopathy got predicted by the model a median about 6.5 months before its onset.

Fresh peripheral blood, 10 ml, was the source of the PBMCs. Amplification yielded TCR beta CDR3 regions, with RNA transcripts as the source. The TCR CDR3 first-round RT-PCR relied on the HTBI primer set. TCRdb re-called the multiplex PCR reads through MiXCR, storing one row per CDR3 protein. The table lists hundreds of thousands of distinct CDR3 sequences, around a quarter of them singletons. Specimen: blood. The receptor's source is a woman in her 30s with Graves' ophthalmopathy.

The DNA of the CDR3 is TGTGCCAGCTCACCGAGGGGGAAGGAGCAGTACTTC. Protein sequence: CASSPRGKEQYF. The rearrangement joins TRBV18 to TRBJ2-7; TRBD1 might be the D (6 bases). Trimming pared 3 bases from V and 7 bases from J, leaving 10 bases between. CDR3 length: 12 amino acids. Germline CDR1 KGHSH, CDR2 LQKENI.